These 3 T cell receptor beta chains came from one sample sequenced in a study of Ad26.COV2.S vaccination and SARS-CoV-2 variants. Regarding treatment: roughly 20 received Ad26.COV2.S at low or high dose, single or two shots; several received placebo; per-sample allocation not given. Each sample was drawn 63 days after the first injection (of vaccine or placebo). Sequencing was performed with immunoSEQ multiplex PCR; in TCRdb, only in-frame clones are kept and a portion is missing. The sample holds around 450,000 clones; less than 95% are singletons and the top ten take around 4.2%. Sequenced material: peripheral blood, taken in a trial of Ad26.COV2.S vaccine versus placebo. These receptors originate from a person aged 18-60 years who received the Ad26.COV2.S COVID-19 vaccine or a placebo.

The chain carries TRBV28 and TRBJ2-5; perhaps TRBD2 as D (7 bases). CDR3 length equals 16 residues. Trimming left V 3 bases short and J 5 bases short, with 19 bases between. Germline V lookup: CDR1 MDHEN, CDR2 SYDVKM. The chain's CDR3 is CASSLRGRAGTETQYF. CDR3 bases: TGTGCCAGCAGTTTGAGGGGGAGGGCCGGAACGGAGACCCAGTACTTC. The full variable domain, its missing parts supplied by reference TRBV28 and TRBJ2-5, is DVKVTQSSRYLVKRTGEKVFLECVQDMDHENMFWYRQDPGLGLRLIYFSYDVKMKEKGDIPEGYSVSREKKERFSLILESASTNQTSMYLCASSLRGRAGTETQYFGPGTRLLVL.

The CDR3 is CASRRTGTDTQYF. Written as DNA, the CDR3 is TGTGCCAGCAGAAGGACAGGGACAGATACGCAGTATTTT. The rearrangement joins TRBV27 to TRBJ2-3; 8 positions match TRBD1. J gave up 3 bases and V 6 bases, and 2 bases lay outside the gene matches. Germline loops: CDR1 MNHEY, CDR2 SMNVEV (reference sequence). The CDR3 totals 13 residues.

V usage is TRBV9 and J usage is TRBJ2-3; no firm D call. Germline CDR1 and CDR2: SGDLS and YYNGEE. The CDR3 totals 14 residues. The ends were cut back, 0 bases at V and 4 bases at J, with 9 bases in the middle. The CDR3 reads CASSVGTVPDTQYF. The CDR3 bases are TGTGCCAGCAGCGTAGGCACAGTCCCAGATACGCAGTATTTT.